This T cell receptor (beta chain) emerged from a study of blood T cell repertoires in COVID-19. In the study overall: The origin of the acute and convalescent COVID-19 samples was the United States, Italy and Spain. PBMCs, B-cell-depleted T cells, or T cells were the source of the cDNA or gDNA that made up the material.

Between the trimmed V and J ends, which lost 3 bases and 6 bases, there was a span of 15 bases. This CDR3 is 15 amino acids long. Germline assignment: CDR1 MNHEY and CDR2 SMNVEV (reference sequence). Seattle-derived patients entered the study during active infection and were followed longitudinally. Only a few counts were recorded for this clone. In the authors' workflow: Quantification of nucleated cells was approximated via reference gene primer amplification. The protocol was immunoSEQ multiplex PCR, while the TCRdb copy is restricted to in-frame clones and leaves out a portion. The DNA gave D and trimming, while V, J and clone size come from that table. The top ten clones hold 11% of a sample with 310,000 or so clones, about nine tenths of them seen once.

The specimen was peripheral blood. The gene calls are TRBV27 and TRBJ2-1; D is perhaps TRBD1 (5 bases). The origin of this receptor is a woman aged 25 to 45 with COVID-19, enrolled during active disease. CDR3 DNA: TGTGCCAGCAGTTTGGTTGGACACGGCGGCAATGAGCAGTTCTTC. It is translated as CASSLVGHGGNEQFF.